The 24 T cell receptor beta chains below were found in one sample sequenced in a study of T cell repertoires in ileal Crohn's disease. The data were produced by immunoSEQ multiplex PCR, yet TCRdb's version contains in-frame clones alone and is incomplete. Here the sample spans approximately 5,700 clones, about 80% being singletons. Time point: inflamed ileum from the surgical specimen. The sample consisted of ileal tissue. The receptors stem from an adult with Crohn's disease.

V gene TRBV7-9 combines with J gene TRBJ1-1; a weak D match, TRBD1 (5 bases). Germline lookup yields CDR1 SEHNR and CDR2 FQNEAQ (reference sequence). V lost 3 bases to trimming and J lost 7 bases, with 9 bases between them. The CDR3 consists of 12 residues. The DNA of the CDR3 is TGTGCCAGCAGCTTTGGGGCCCTTGAAGCTTTCTTT. It codes for CASSFGALEAFF.

The genes are TRBV7-2 and TRBJ1-2; D is possibly TRBD1 (5 bases). The CDR3 covers 13 residues. The germline V gene has CDR1 SGHTA and CDR2 FQGNSA. Trimming left V 3 bases short and J 4 bases short, with 9 bases between. The DNA of the CDR3 is TGTGCCAGCAGCTTTGCCGGGACCTATGGCTACACCTTC. Its translation is CASSFAGTYGYTF.

The chain uses TRBV16 and TRBJ1-6; D ambiguous. Trimming cost V 2 bases and J 10 bases, with 12 bases left between them. This CDR3 contains 14 residues. Germline V CDR1 and CDR2: KGHSY, FQNENV. CDR3 in DNA: TGTGCCAGCAGCCAAACCCTCCTCGAATCACCCCTCCACTTT. It encodes CASSQTLLESPLHF.

V is TRBV5-1 and J is TRBJ1-2; D perhaps matches TRBD1 (5 bases). The CDR3 is 14 residues long. Germline assignment: CDR1 SGHRS and CDR2 YFSETQ. V was cut by 5 bases and J by 7 bases, with 18 bases left in between. CDR3 loop: CASSPFSGGSGYTF. The CDR3 DNA follows: TGCGCCAGCAGTCCTTTTAGTGGGGGGTCTGGCTACACCTTC.

This chain links TRBV4-2 with TRBJ1-2; 9 bases align to TRBD1. Trimming took 3 bases from V and 5 from J; bases not matched to a gene: 13. The length of the CDR3 is 17 residues. Per the germline V gene, CDR1 is LGHNA and CDR2 is YNFKEQ. CDR3 sequence (DNA): TGTGCCAGCAGCCAGTATACCGGGACAGGGATCCGTTATGGCTACACCTTC. Translated, it gives CASSQYTGTGIRYGYTF.

This clone was seen just once. This chain uses TRBV7-9 with TRBJ1-2; the D gene is possibly TRBD1 (5 bases). The CDR3 is 15 amino acids. Trimming stripped 5 bases from V and 6 bases from J, with 19 bases between. CDR1 and CDR2 from the germline V gene are SEHNR and FQNEAQ (reference sequence). CDR3 nucleotide sequence: TGTGCCAGCAGCCAAAGGGCCCAGGGCGTGGATGGCTACACCTTC. It translates to CASSQRAQGVDGYTF.

J is TRBJ1-1 and V is TRBV5-6, with a tentative D call TRBD1 (5 bases). Germline values: CDR1 SGHDT, CDR2 YYEEEE. The CDR3 has 13 residues. Trimming stripped 0 bases from V and 8 bases from J, with 11 bases between. CDR3 residues: CASSLGQRREAFF. DNA for the CDR3: TGTGCCAGCAGCTTGGGACAGAGACGGGAAGCTTTCTTT.

The V gene is TRBV5-1, the J gene TRBJ2-1; D is tentatively TRBD1 or TRBD2 (5 bases each). The CDR3 runs to 18 residues. Germline V gives CDR1 SGHRS, CDR2 YFSETQ. V lost 5 bases and J lost 1, with 22 bases in between. The CDR3 loop reads CASRTLGGRGRSYNEQFF. In DNA, the CDR3 is TGCGCCAGCAGAACCTTAGGAGGAAGGGGAAGGTCCTACAATGAGCAGTTCTTC.

The chain is built from TRBV4-1 and TRBJ1-2; a weak D match, TRBD1 (5 bases). The CDR3 contains 13 residues. CDR1 MGHRA and CDR2 YSYEKL come from the germline V gene. V was trimmed by 3 bases and J by 1 base, leaving 6 bases between them. The DNA for the CDR3 is TGCGCCAGCAGCCAGACAGATAACTATGGCTACACCTTC. Translated, it gives CASSQTDNYGYTF.

V is TRBV5-3 and J is TRBJ1-1; D is uncertain. TRBV5-3 is given ORF status, its function remaining uncertain. Trimming cost V 8 bases and J 6 bases, with 11 bases left between them. The CDR3 runs to 11 residues. CDR3: CASHRGPEAFF. The CDR3 region has the DNA TGTGCCAGTCACCGGGGTCCTGAAGCTTTCTTT.

The chain combines TRBV7-2 with TRBJ1-1, with D uncertain. Germline V CDR1 and CDR2: SGHTA, FQGNSA. The CDR3 is 16 amino acids. Trimming shortened V by 2 bases and J by 0 bases, and 13 bases separated the two germline ends. The CDR3 bases are TGTGCCAGCAGCTTAAGGAGTTCTTACCTGAACACTGAAGCTTTCTTT. Translated, it gives CASSLRSSYLNTEAFF.

This chain connects TRBV6-5 to TRBJ1-6; D is unresolved. CDR1 and CDR2 (germline): MNHEY, SVGAGI. The ends were cut back, 5 bases at V and 9 bases at J, with 17 bases in the middle. The CDR3 has 15 amino acids. DNA of the CDR3: TGTGCCAGCAGTCAACGGACCGCGACGATTTCACCCCTCCACTTT. The encoded protein is CASSQRTATISPLHF.

The chain links TRBV5-1 to TRBJ1-4, with 8 bases aligning to TRBD1. V was pared by 3 bases and J by 6 bases, with 7 bases of the junction left unmatched. Germline CDR1 is SGHRS and CDR2 is YFSETQ. The CDR3 consists of 15 residues. The CDR3 spells CASSSRTGTYEKLFF. CDR3 nucleotides: TGCGCCAGCAGCTCTAGGACAGGGACATATGAAAAACTGTTTTTT.

The chain links TRBV6-4 to TRBJ2-2; D is perhaps TRBD1 (6 bases). The CDR3 runs to 14 residues. Germline V lookup: CDR1 MRHNA, CDR2 SNTAGT. The V gene lost 5 bases and the J gene lost 3 bases, with 10 bases spanning the gap. The CDR3 region has the DNA TGTGCCAGCAGTCCCGGGACACACACCGGGGAGCTGTTTTTT. Translated: CASSPGTHTGELFF.

The chain has TRBV19 and TRBJ2-1, with D tentatively TRBD1 (6 bases). The ends were cut back, 6 bases at V and 10 bases at J, with 13 bases in the middle. This CDR3 has 12 amino acids. CDR1 is LNHDA, CDR2 SQIVND, per germline (reference sequence). CDR3 in amino acids: CASSATDREQFF. CDR3 bases: TGTGCCAGTAGCGCCACCGACAGGGAGCAGTTCTTC.

This sequence joins TRBV7-6 and TRBJ2-7; 11 bases are shared with TRBD2. V was pared by 5 bases and J by 3 bases, with 6 bases of the junction left unmatched. Per germline, CDR1 SGHVS and CDR2 FNYEAQ. This CDR3 is 15 amino acids long. CDR3 in amino acids: CASSDLAGGYYEQYF. The CDR3 coding sequence is TGTGCCAGCAGCGACCTAGCGGGGGGATACTACGAGCAGTACTTC.

The chain couples TRBV29-1 to TRBJ1-2, with TRBD1 matching over 8 bases. The CDR3 extends over 11 amino acids. The germline gives CDR1 SQVTM, CDR2 ANQGSEA. V gave up 7 bases and J gave up 8 bases; unmatched junction bases: 6. The CDR3 sequence: CSAQGARGYTF. Written as DNA, the CDR3 is TGCAGCGCTCAGGGGGCTAGGGGCTACACCTTC.

This rearrangement joins TRBV7-2 to TRBJ2-7; 9 bases are a match to TRBD2. V lost 3 bases and J lost 4; bases outside the gene matches: 10. The length of the CDR3 is 16 residues. CDR1 is SGHTA, CDR2 FQGNSA, per germline. CDR3 residues: CASSLGGGVLPYEQYF. The CDR3 DNA sequence: TGTGCCAGCAGCTTGGGCGGGGGGGTCCTTCCTTACGAGCAGTACTTC.

This rearrangement joins TRBV11-2 to TRBJ1-3, with D uncertain. The CDR3 sequence is 13 residues long. The V gene lost 2 bases and the J gene lost 4 bases, with 6 bases spanning the gap. CDR1 is SGHAT, CDR2 FQNNGV, per germline. The CDR3 DNA reads TGTGCCAGCAGCTTACCCGTGGGAAACACCATATATTTT. Translating gives CASSLPVGNTIYF.

The chain recombines TRBV9 with TRBJ1-2; D unclear. Looked up from germline, CDR1 is SGDLS and CDR2 is YYNGEE. CDR3 length: 13 residues. V lost 0 bases to trimming and J lost 7 bases, with 10 bases between them. The CDR3 DNA reads as TGTGCCAGCAGCGTAGATGGGTACTCTGGCTACACCTTC. Residues: CASSVDGYSGYTF. Full variable domain (rest looked up from reference TRBV9 and TRBJ1-2): DSGVTQTPKHLITATGQRVTLRCSPRSGDLSVYWYQQSLDQGLQFLIQYYNGEERAKGNILERFSAQQFPDLHSELNLSSLELGDSALYFCASSVDGYSGYTFGSGTRLTVV.

The chain uses TRBV28 and TRBJ1-2, with D maybe TRBD1 (6 bases). The CDR3 covers 14 residues. V lost 3 bases to trimming and J lost 4 bases, with 12 bases between them. Germline assignment: CDR1 MDHEN and CDR2 SYDVKM. CDR3 protein: CASSFRGRSYGYTF. For the CDR3, the DNA is TGTGCCAGCAGTTTTCGGGGGCGCAGCTATGGCTACACCTTC.

The chain carries TRBV14 and TRBJ2-2, with D unresolved. Trimming left V 4 bases short and J 0 bases short, with 9 bases between. CDR1 and CDR2 from the germline V gene are SGHDN and FVKESK. This CDR3 has 15 residues. The CDR3, as DNA: TGTGCCAGCAGCCCTGAGAACGCGAACACCGGGGAGCTGTTTTTT. Its protein product is CASSPENANTGELFF.

The rearrangement joins TRBV25-1 to TRBJ1-3; no definite D call. The CDR3 runs 14 residues. CDR1 is MGHDK, CDR2 SYGVNS, per germline. Trimming pared 9 bases from V and 0 bases from J, leaving 12 bases between. CDR3 DNA sequence: TGTGCCAGTTCTGGACGGTACTCTGGAAACACCATATATTTT. As protein: CASSGRYSGNTIYF.

The chain carries TRBV18 and TRBJ2-7; 7 positions agree with TRBD1. The length of the CDR3 is 23 residues. Trimming removed 2 bases from V and 2 bases from J; junction bases left unmatched: 30. CDR1 and CDR2 (germline): KGHSH, LQKENI. The DNA of the CDR3 is TGTGCCAGCTCACCAGGTTTAAAGGTTTGGGCCCCCGGTGACAGGGTGAGGGCCTACGAGCAGTACTTC. Translating gives CASSPGLKVWAPGDRVRAYEQYF.